The next 2 T cell receptor beta chains were all read from a single sample in a study of cytomegalovirus exposure and HLA in healthy donors. The study ran its PCR with 60 Vbeta and 13 Jbeta primers. Clones were sequenced by immunoSEQ multiplex PCR, and TCRdb holds only the in-frame ones, with some missing. Of approximately 190,000 clones detected, approximately 85% appear once; the ten largest clones hold under 7.5%. The sequenced material came from PBMCs. These receptors all stem from a woman between 45 and 60 years old in good health and CMV-seropositive.

This chain links TRBV6-1 with TRBJ2-3; 8 nucleotides match TRBD1. This CDR3 is 15 amino acids long. CDR1 MNHNS and CDR2 SASEGT come from the germline V gene. The J segment lost 2 bases and the V segment lost 7 bases, leaving 8 bases of the junction unmatched. In DNA, the CDR3 is TGTGCCAGCACTACCGGGACAGGTGTCACAGATACGCAGTATTTT. The encoded protein is CASTTGTGVTDTQYF.

This CDR3 is CASSVGLAGNTGELFF. The DNA for the CDR3 is TGTGCCAGCAGCGTGGGACTAGCGGGGAACACCGGGGAGCTGTTTTTT. This rearrangement joins TRBV9 to TRBJ2-2; 12 bases are a match to TRBD2. The J segment lost 1 base and the V segment lost 2 bases, leaving 0 bases of the junction unmatched. Looked up from germline, CDR1 is SGDLS and CDR2 is YYNGEE. The CDR3 is 16 amino acids.